This TCR beta chain was recovered during a study of beta chain features in type 1 diabetes. Study-wide context: Age and gender were similar between patients and healthy donors, as were cell yields. Study-wide points: VDJ junctions sequenced from type 1 diabetes patients showed fewer insertions and more deletions.

CD45RO/CCR7/CD25/CD127/CD95/CD27 separated CD4+ naive, central memory, regulatory and stem cell-like memory cells by sorting. The CDR3 has 15 amino acids. With 5 bases removed from V and 2 bases from J, the gap between germline ends came to 15 bases. CDR1 is MNHEY and CDR2 is SMNVEV in the germline V gene (reference sequence). Worth noting for this clone: The antigen is unknown.

As every portion of the isolated RNA was reverse transcribed, the sequencing read expressed TCRB transcripts. The average read count of naive, central memory and regulatory T cell samples was around 3.6 million. This table comes from immunoSEQ multiplex PCR, and its TCRdb copy is limited to in-frame clones, with some not included. The repertoire consists of 620,000 or so clones, with around 16% occurring once and the leading ten covering about 0.086%. The chain carries TRBV27 and TRBJ1-2, with D perhaps TRBD1 (5 bases). The clonotype originates from a man aged 18 to 29 in good health. The source material was naive CD4+ T cells from blood. The CDR3 bases are TGTGCCAGCAGTATTGAGAGGGGAAACAACTATGGCTACACCTTC. Translating gives CASSIERGNNYGYTF.